The T cell receptor beta chain under discussion was sequenced for a study of OX40 agonist ivuxolimab in advanced cancers. Study summary: Patients treated during dose escalation were battling hepatocellular carcinoma, melanoma, renal cell or head and neck cancer. Among those enrolled, mean age was about 58 years (range roughly 23 to 90) and 75% to 90% were male.

Germline-derived CDR1 and CDR2 are SGHRS and YFSETQ. The CDR3 is 13 residues long. V was clipped by 4 bases and J by 0 bases; unmatched bases: 1. Findings and caveats of the study: Within 6 weeks, CD4+ and CD8+ blood T cells expanded clonally at 0.1 to 3.0 mg/kg.

Only one count was recorded for this clone. Its antigen remains unidentified. Generated by immunoSEQ multiplex PCR, the TCRdb table keeps only in-frame clones and is missing some. Of tens of thousands of clones in the sample, 84% were seen once. Specimen: CD4+ or CD8+ T cells sorted from blood, collected in a trial of the OX40 agonist ivuxolimab. This clonotype was sampled from an adult with an advanced solid tumor such as melanoma, head and neck, liver or kidney cancer. This chain uses TRBV5-1 with TRBJ2-7, with TRBD2 matching over 7 bases. CDR3 in DNA: TGCGCCAGCAGCCGGGACTACTCCTACGAGCAGTACTTC. Translated: CASSRDYSYEQYF.